This T cell receptor (beta chain) is drawn from a study of T cell changes during pregnancy in multiple sclerosis. The assay was immunoSEQ multiplex PCR, and TCRdb's table has in-frame clones only and misses some. There are over 30,000 clones in the sample; roughly 89% occur only once, and under 0.75% lies in the top ten. CDR3 length: 13 amino acids. Germline-derived CDR1 and CDR2 are MNHEY and SMNVEV (reference sequence). Losses at the gene ends were 2 bases for V and 5 bases for J; bases not matched to a gene: 2. The starting material was CD4+ T cells from peripheral blood mononuclear cells, obtained in the second trimester of pregnancy. The genes are TRBV27 and TRBJ2-5, with 7 bases aligning to TRBD2. The clonotype was recovered from a female donor in good health, enrolled as a control in a pregnancy study. The CDR3 region is CASSLREGETQYF. CDR3 nucleotides: TGTGCCAGCAGTTTAAGGGAGGGGGAGACCCAGTACTTC.